Only a few counts were recorded for the clone carrying this T cell receptor (beta chain). Its antigen is undetermined. The CDR3 contains 14 residues. Trimming took 2 bases from V and 8 from J, leaving 12 bases between them. Per the germline V gene, CDR1 is SGHTA and CDR2 is FQGNSA. TCRdb independently ran MiXCR on the 5' RACE reads; one entry per CDR3 protein. The repertoire has under 350,000 distinct CDR3 sequences, roughly 15% of them found once; the top ten carry approximately 25%. The source of the sample is a study of T-cell memory formation after mild COVID-19. Study observations and caveats: Day 15 to 85 contracting clones showed balanced CD4/CD8; day 15 to 37 expanders favored CD4+.

The V and J genes are TRBV7-2 and TRBJ2-2; a possible D gene is TRBD2 (5 bases). The sample was PBMCs or a T cell subset sorted from them (not recorded which). This sequence was found in a man aged 18 to 30 who had mild COVID-19 (a few samples of this study predate the infection). Cell type and time point are not known. The CDR3 loop reads CASSLLGIAGELFF. The CDR3 DNA reads TGTGCCAGCAGCTTACTCGGGATCGCGGGGGAGCTGTTTTTT.